The table lists the clone carrying this TCR beta chain with a few counts. The sample belongs to a study of blood T cells in healthy people across ages. The CDR3 is 18 amino acids. The V gene end was trimmed by 5 bases and the J gene end by 8 bases; junction bases not matched to a gene: 15. Germline CDR1 is LNHDA and CDR2 is SQIVND (reference sequence). For the second PCR, which ran for about 7 to 12 cycles, a sample-barcoded 5' primer and a J-beta primer mix were used. Via MiXCR, TCRdb re-called the 5' RACE reads, giving one row per CDR3 protein. The profile shows 500,000 to 550,000 distinct CDR3 sequences, nearly 25% of them singletons. These same records also appear under a second study, on T cells of mothers and their children. That work contributes: Samples were obtained from a few healthy Caucasian mothers and their six children.

Input material: blood. The chain uses TRBV19 and TRBJ2-1; 13 bases match TRBD2. The clonotype originates from a boy younger than 18 in good health. Here the CDR3 DNA reads TGTGCCAGTAGTGTTCTACTCGGACTAGCGGGAGATACGGATGAGCAGTTCTTC. Its protein is CASSVLLGLAGDTDEQFF.